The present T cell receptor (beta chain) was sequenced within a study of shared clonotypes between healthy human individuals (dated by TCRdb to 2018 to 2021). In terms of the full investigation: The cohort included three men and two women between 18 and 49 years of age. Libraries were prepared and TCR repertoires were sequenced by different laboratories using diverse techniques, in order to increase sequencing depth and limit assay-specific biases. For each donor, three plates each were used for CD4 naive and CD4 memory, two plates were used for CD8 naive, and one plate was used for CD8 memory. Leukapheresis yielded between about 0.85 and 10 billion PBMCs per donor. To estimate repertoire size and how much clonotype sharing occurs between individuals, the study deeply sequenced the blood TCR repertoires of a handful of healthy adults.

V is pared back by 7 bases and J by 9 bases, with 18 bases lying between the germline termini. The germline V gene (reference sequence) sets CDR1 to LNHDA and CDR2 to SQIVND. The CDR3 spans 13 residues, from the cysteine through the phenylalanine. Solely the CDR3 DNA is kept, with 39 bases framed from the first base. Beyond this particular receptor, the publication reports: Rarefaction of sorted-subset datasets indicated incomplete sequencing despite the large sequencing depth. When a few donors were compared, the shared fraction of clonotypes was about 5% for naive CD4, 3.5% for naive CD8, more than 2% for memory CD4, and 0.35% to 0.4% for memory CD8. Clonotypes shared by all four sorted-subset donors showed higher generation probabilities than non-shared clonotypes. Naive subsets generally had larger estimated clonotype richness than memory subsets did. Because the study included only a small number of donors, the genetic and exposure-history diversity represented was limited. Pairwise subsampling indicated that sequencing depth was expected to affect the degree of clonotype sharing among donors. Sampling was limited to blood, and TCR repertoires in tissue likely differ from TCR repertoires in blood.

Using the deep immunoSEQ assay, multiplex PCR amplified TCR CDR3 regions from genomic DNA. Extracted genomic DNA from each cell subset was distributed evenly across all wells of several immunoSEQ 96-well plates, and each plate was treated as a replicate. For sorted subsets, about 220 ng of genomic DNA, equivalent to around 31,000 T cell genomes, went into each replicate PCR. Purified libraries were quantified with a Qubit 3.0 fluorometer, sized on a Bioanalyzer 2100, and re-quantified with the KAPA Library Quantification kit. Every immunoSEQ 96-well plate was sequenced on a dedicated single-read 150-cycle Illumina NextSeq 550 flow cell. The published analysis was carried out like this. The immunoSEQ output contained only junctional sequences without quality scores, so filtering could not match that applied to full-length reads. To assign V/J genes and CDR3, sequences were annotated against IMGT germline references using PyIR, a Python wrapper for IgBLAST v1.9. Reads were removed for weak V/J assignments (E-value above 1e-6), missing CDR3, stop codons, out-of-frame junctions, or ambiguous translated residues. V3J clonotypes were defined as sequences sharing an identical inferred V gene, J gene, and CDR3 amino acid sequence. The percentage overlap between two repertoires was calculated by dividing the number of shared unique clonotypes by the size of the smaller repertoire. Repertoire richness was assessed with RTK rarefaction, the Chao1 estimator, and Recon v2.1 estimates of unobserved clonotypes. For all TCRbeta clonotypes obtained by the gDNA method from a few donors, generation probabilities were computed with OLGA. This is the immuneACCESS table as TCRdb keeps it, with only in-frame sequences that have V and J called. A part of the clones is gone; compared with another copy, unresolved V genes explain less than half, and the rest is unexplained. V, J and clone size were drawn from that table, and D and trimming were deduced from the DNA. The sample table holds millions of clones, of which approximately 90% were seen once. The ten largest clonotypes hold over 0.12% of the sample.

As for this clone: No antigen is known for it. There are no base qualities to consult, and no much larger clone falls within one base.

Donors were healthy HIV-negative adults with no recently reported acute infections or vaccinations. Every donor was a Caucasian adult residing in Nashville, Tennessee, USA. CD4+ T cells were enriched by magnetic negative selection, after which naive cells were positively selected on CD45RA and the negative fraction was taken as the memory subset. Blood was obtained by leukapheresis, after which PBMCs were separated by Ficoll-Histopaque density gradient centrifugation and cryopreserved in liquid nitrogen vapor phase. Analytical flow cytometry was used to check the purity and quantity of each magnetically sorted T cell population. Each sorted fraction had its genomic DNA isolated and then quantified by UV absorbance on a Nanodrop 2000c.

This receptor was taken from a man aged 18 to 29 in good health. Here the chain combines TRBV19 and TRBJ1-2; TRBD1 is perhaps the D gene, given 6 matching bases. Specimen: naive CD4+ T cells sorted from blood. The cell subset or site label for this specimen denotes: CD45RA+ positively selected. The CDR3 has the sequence CASNGDMEYRYTF. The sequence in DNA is TGTGCCAGTAACGGGGACATGGAATATCGCTACACCTTC. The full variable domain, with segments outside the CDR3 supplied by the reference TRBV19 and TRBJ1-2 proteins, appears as DGGITQSPKYLFRKEGQNVTLSCEQNLNHDAMYWYRQDPGQGLRLIYYSQIVNDFQKGDIAEGYSVSREKKESFPLTVTSAQKNPTAFYLCASNGDMEYRYTFGSGTRLTVV.